Below are 27 T cell receptor beta chains sequenced from a single sample in a study of identical twins (dated by TCRdb to 2016 to 2018). The library was made by 5' RACE. The reads were generated on an Illumina HiSeq 2000. TCRdb redid the processing of the public reads, applying fastp at Q25 and MiXCR, and retained in-frame beta chains. Every CDR3 protein is listed once, alongside the most common genes and DNA of its rows. In this sample the table shows around 290,000 distinct CDR3 sequences, over 8.5% of which occur a single time. The ten largest clones add up to about 7.1% of the sample. This same sample was also part of a study on yellow fever vaccine responses in identical twins.

The sequenced material came from CD8+ T cells sorted from blood. Every receptor here comes from a woman between 18 and 29 years old in good health.

This clonotype was seen at least ten times. The CDR3 is CAILQGSTDTQYF. CDR3 coding DNA: TGTGCCATCCTACAAGGAAGCACAGATACGCAGTATTTT. The chain has TRBV2 and TRBJ2-3; D not resolved. The length of the CDR3 is 13 residues. Germline CDR1 reads SNHLY; CDR2 reads FYNNEI. With 10 bases removed from V and 0 bases from J, the gap between germline ends came to 11 bases.

This clonotype was seen ten or more times. The V and J genes are TRBV20-1 and TRBJ1-5, with D perhaps TRBD1 (5 bases). The CDR3 sequence is 13 residues long. The V and J ends lost 2 bases and 3 bases respectively, with 8 bases between them. The germline gives CDR1 DFQATT, CDR2 SNEGSKA (reference sequence). The CDR3 coding sequence is TGCAGTGCTAGAAAACAGGTCAATCAGCCCCAGCATTTT. Amino acid sequence: CSARKQVNQPQHF.

This clonotype was seen many times. The chain joins TRBV5-1 to TRBJ2-1; 9 bases map to TRBD1. V gave up 0 bases and J gave up 8 bases; unmatched junction bases: 12. Germline CDR1 is SGHRS and CDR2 is YFSETQ. This CDR3 comprises 17 residues. CDR3 in amino acids: CASSLAIVLTGGDEQFF. CDR3 DNA sequence: TGCGCCAGCAGCTTGGCCATTGTCTTGACAGGGGGAGATGAGCAGTTCTTC.

A few counts support this clonotype. The chain links TRBV28 to TRBJ2-7; 7 nucleotides line up with TRBD1. The CDR3 is made up of 14 amino acids. Germline trimming cut 3 bases from V and 0 bases from J; bases unmatched to any gene: 2. The germline V gene encodes CDR1 MDHEN and CDR2 SYDVKM. CDR3 amino acids: CASSLGQRSYEQYF. The CDR3 bases are TGTGCCAGCAGTTTGGGACAGCGCTCCTACGAGCAGTACTTC.

The rearrangement uses TRBV4-2 and TRBJ2-7, with D perhaps matching TRBD2 (8 bases). Germline V lookup: CDR1 LGHNA, CDR2 YNFKEQ. CDR3 length: 16 amino acids. Trimming left V 0 bases short and J 1 base short, with 13 bases between. The CDR3 is CASSQDSGDRSYEQYF. DNA of the CDR3: TGTGCCAGCAGCCAAGATAGCGGGGACAGATCCTACGAGCAGTACTTC.

This clonotype was observed many times. The chain uses TRBV29-1 and TRBJ2-1, with D unresolved. Germline assignment: CDR1 SQVTM and CDR2 ANQGSEA. The V end lost 6 bases, the J end lost 7 bases, and 16 bases lay between the germline ends. The CDR3 covers 13 residues. CDR3 loop: CSVLGEVRNEQFF. The CDR3 DNA sequence: TGCAGCGTACTCGGCGAAGTCCGAAATGAGCAGTTCTTC.

The gene calls are TRBV20-1 and TRBJ2-7; 7 bases align to TRBD2. CDR1 and CDR2 from the germline V gene are DFQATT and SNEGSKA (reference sequence). J lost 4 bases, V lost 0 bases, and 9 bases had no gene match. The CDR3 is made up of 15 amino acids. As DNA, the CDR3 is TGCAGTGCTAGAGATCGGATCGGGGGGTGGTACGAGCAGTACTTC. Amino acid sequence: CSARDRIGGWYEQYF.

The V gene is TRBV4-3, the J gene TRBJ2-2; 9 nucleotides align to TRBD2. The CDR3 has 16 amino acids. The junction had 3 bases not matched to a gene; V was cut back by 1 base and J by 3 bases. Germline V lookup: CDR1 LGHNA, CDR2 YSLEER. Written as DNA, the CDR3 is TGCGCCAGCAGCCAAGCGGCTAGCGGGGACACCGGGGAGCTGTTTTTT. The encoded protein is CASSQAASGDTGELFF.

V and J are TRBV20-1 and TRBJ2-1; D gene unclear. Trimming took off 0 bases at V and 0 bases at J, with 18 bases between the two ends. The CDR3 loop spans 18 amino acids. CDR1 is DFQATT and CDR2 is SNEGSKA in the germline V gene (reference sequence). CDR3 in amino acids: CSARDEPLKDSSYNEQFF. CDR3 in DNA: TGCAGTGCTAGAGATGAGCCCCTCAAGGATTCCTCCTACAATGAGCAGTTCTTC.

Worth noting for this clonotype: This may be a read error: a much more frequent sequence differs by one nucleotide. This chain joins TRBV9 and TRBJ2-5; D could derive from TRBD1 or TRBD2 (5 bases each). With 0 bases removed from V and 0 bases from J, the gap between germline ends came to 12 bases. The CDR3 extends over 16 amino acids. Germline V CDR1 and CDR2: SGDLS, YYNGEE. CDR3 region: CASSVGDRMDQETQYF. CDR3 bases: TGTGCCAGCAGCGTAGGGGACCGGATGGACCAAGAGACCCAGTACTTC. Combining the CDR3 with reference TRBV9 and TRBJ2-5 gives the whole variable domain DSGVTQTPKHLITATGQRVTLRCSPRSGDLSVYWYQQSLDQGLQFLIQYYNGEERAKGNILERFSAQQFPDLHSELNLSSLELGDSALYFCASSVGDRMDQETQYFGPGTRLLVL.

This clonotype turned up a few times. The rearrangement uses TRBV12-5 and TRBJ2-2; D gene ambiguous. CDR1 and CDR2 from the germline V gene are LGHNT and FRNRAP. V was shortened by 3 bases and J by 2 bases, with 1 base between the two germline ends. The CDR3 has 12 residues. CDR3 sequence (DNA): TGTGCTAGTGGTTTTAACACCGGGGAGCTGTTTTTT. It yields the protein CASGFNTGELFF.

Many counts were recorded for this clonotype. The chain is built from TRBV27 and TRBJ2-1, with TRBD2 matching over 14 bases. J gave up 9 bases and V 6 bases, and 4 bases lay outside the gene matches. This CDR3 spans 14 amino acids. Germline loops: CDR1 MNHEY, CDR2 SMNVEV (reference sequence). Here the CDR3 DNA reads TGTGCCAGCAGCCTTGGACTAGCGGGAGGTGAGCAGTTCTTC. Amino acid sequence: CASSLGLAGGEQFF.

This clonotype was detected many times. The chain carries TRBV12-3 or TRBV12-4 and TRBJ2-7; TRBD1 might be the D (5 bases). This CDR3 region has 15 residues. The V and J ends lost 4 bases and 3 bases respectively, with 16 bases between them. The CDR3 DNA follows: TGTGCCAGCAGTTCCCCGAATGGGGCTGTCTACGAGCAGTACTTC. As protein: CASSSPNGAVYEQYF.

This chain links TRBV2 with TRBJ2-5; D not resolved. Germline V gene data show CDR1 as SNHLY and CDR2 as FYNNEI. V was clipped by 10 bases and J by 5 bases, with 20 bases between them. The length of the CDR3 is 14 residues. CDR3 nucleotides: TGTGCCACCCTTGGGCCAGCCCTGGGGGAGACCCAGTACTTC. Its protein product is CATLGPALGETQYF.

This chain connects TRBV28 to TRBJ2-5, with 10 bases identical to TRBD2. The germline gives CDR1 MDHEN, CDR2 SYDVKM. This CDR3 comprises 18 residues. Trimming at V came to 3 bases and at J to 5 bases, leaving 15 bases not matched to a gene. The CDR3 DNA is TGTGCCAGCAGTTTTGCTAGCGGGAGCCCTAGGCTGGGTGAGACCCAGTACTTC. This sequence encodes CASSFASGSPRLGETQYF.

This clonotype occurred many times. The J gene is TRBJ1-2, the V gene TRBV7-9, with a possible D match to TRBD1 (6 bases). This CDR3 is built from 15 residues. Germline CDR1 reads SEHNR; CDR2 reads FQNEAQ (reference sequence). Trimming took off 5 bases at V and 0 bases at J, with 13 bases between the two ends. The CDR3: CASSLPDSPNYGYTF. The CDR3 bases are TGTGCCAGCAGCCTCCCGGACAGTCCTAACTATGGCTACACCTTC.

This clonotype was observed at least ten times. The chain has TRBV10-3 and TRBJ2-2; 9 nucleotides align to TRBD2. Germline V gives CDR1 ENHRY, CDR2 SYGVKD. This CDR3 contains 13 residues. V was clipped by 7 bases and J by 6 bases; unmatched bases: 3. As DNA, the CDR3 is TGTGCCATCAAAGGGACTAGCCCCGGGGAGCTGTTTTTT. Its protein is CAIKGTSPGELFF.

The chain has TRBV5-6 and TRBJ2-1; 7 bases are shared with TRBD2. The junction had 3 bases not matched to a gene; V was cut back by 6 bases and J by 6 bases. CDR1 is SGHDT, CDR2 YYEEEE, per germline. The CDR3 length is 12 residues. Here the CDR3 DNA reads TGTGCCAGCATTGGCGGGAGCAATGAGCAGTTCTTC. Protein product: CASIGGSNEQFF.

This clonotype has a count of ten or more. The chain combines TRBV6-4 with TRBJ2-1, with 14 bases matching TRBD2. Germline V CDR1 and CDR2: MRHNA, SNTAGT. The CDR3 contains 20 residues. V trimming: 2 bases; J trimming: 5 bases; junction bases outside the gene matches: 14. CDR3 amino acids: CASSDGQWVTSGRAHNEQFF. CDR3 DNA: TGTGCCAGCAGTGACGGACAATGGGTGACTAGCGGGAGGGCTCACAATGAGCAGTTCTTC.

This clonotype was seen repeatedly, ten times or more. The chain has TRBV7-2 and TRBJ2-2; perhaps TRBD1 as D (5 bases). CDR3 length: 17 amino acids. Germline V gene sequence: CDR1 SGHTA, CDR2 FQGNSA. V was shortened by 5 bases and J by 0 bases, with 16 bases between the two germline ends. The CDR3 protein is CASSTETWGPNTGELFF. The CDR3 DNA reads TGTGCCAGCAGCACCGAGACGTGGGGCCCGAACACCGGGGAGCTGTTTTTT.

The V and J genes are TRBV9 and TRBJ2-4, with 7 bases that match TRBD1. This CDR3 is built from 15 residues. V gave up 3 bases and J gave up 2 bases; unmatched junction bases: 5. Germline CDR1 is SGDLS and CDR2 is YYNGEE. As DNA, the CDR3 is TGTGCCAGCAGCGGGACGGGACAGCCCAAAAACATTCAGTACTTC. Protein product: CASSGTGQPKNIQYF.

This clonotype was detected a few times. The chain carries TRBV11-1 and TRBJ2-7, with 11 bases fitting TRBD2. The trim removed 5 bases at V and 2 bases at J, leaving 14 bases unmatched. The CDR3 loop spans 18 amino acids. Germline V gene sequence: CDR1 SGHAT, CDR2 FQDESV (reference sequence). CDR3: CASSPQGGTSGLPYEQYF. The CDR3 DNA is TGTGCCAGCAGCCCCCAAGGAGGGACTAGCGGCTTACCCTACGAGCAGTACTTC.

The V gene is TRBV10-2, the J gene TRBJ2-5; D gene uncertain. Germline V gives CDR1 WSHSY, CDR2 SAAADI. Deletions cut 2 bases from V and 4 bases from J, with 5 bases between. This CDR3 comprises 12 residues. The CDR3 sequence: CASSEVVETQYF. The CDR3, as DNA: TGCGCCAGCAGTGAGGTTGTAGAGACCCAGTACTTC.

This clonotype was picked up a small number of times. This chain joins TRBV4-3 and TRBJ2-3; tentatively, D is TRBD2 (6 bases). Germline loops: CDR1 LGHNA, CDR2 YSLEER. V was cut by 1 base and J by 1 base, with 18 bases left in between. The length of the CDR3 is 18 residues. The CDR3 is CASSQVRDPYFGTDTQYF. As DNA, the CDR3 is TGCGCCAGCAGCCAAGTGCGGGACCCGTATTTTGGCACAGATACGCAGTATTTT.

This clonotype was observed many times. The chain employs TRBV7-9 and TRBJ2-5; possibly TRBD2 for D (5 bases). Germline V gene sequence: CDR1 SEHNR, CDR2 FQNEAQ (reference sequence). The CDR3 has 14 residues. The germline V and J ends were trimmed by 7 bases and 3 bases, with 15 bases remaining between them. The CDR3 DNA reads as TGTGCCAGCACCATAGGTTCCGGGGAAGAGACCCAGTACTTC. It is translated as CASTIGSGEETQYF.

In its sample, this clonotype was seen many times. The chain is built from TRBV7-2 and TRBJ2-5; D is uncertain. Between the trimmed V and J ends, which lost 2 bases and 3 bases, there was a span of 10 bases. CDR1 and CDR2 from the germline V gene are SGHTA and FQGNSA. The CDR3 contains 14 residues. The CDR3 DNA is TGTGCCAGCAGCTTACTTTGGGTAAAAGAGACCCAGTACTTC. It specifies CASSLLWVKETQYF. Drawing the rest from reference TRBV7-2 and TRBJ2-5, the complete variable domain is GAGVSQSPSNKVTEKGKDVELRCDPISGHTALYWYRQSLGQGLEFLIYFQGNSAPDKSGLPSDRFSAERTGGSVSTLTIQRTQQEDSAVYLCASSLLWVKETQYFGPGTRLLVL.

This clonotype was counted many times. CDR3 nucleotides: TGTGCCAGCAGCCAACTAGCGGGGGACGGTCCTGGGGCCAACGTCCTGACTTTC. Its protein product is CASSQLAGDGPGANVLTF. The chain links TRBV3-1 to TRBJ2-6; 10 nucleotides align to TRBD2. Per the germline V gene, CDR1 is LGHDT and CDR2 is YNNKEL (reference sequence). This CDR3 region has 18 residues. The trim removed 2 bases at V and 2 bases at J, leaving 6 bases unmatched.